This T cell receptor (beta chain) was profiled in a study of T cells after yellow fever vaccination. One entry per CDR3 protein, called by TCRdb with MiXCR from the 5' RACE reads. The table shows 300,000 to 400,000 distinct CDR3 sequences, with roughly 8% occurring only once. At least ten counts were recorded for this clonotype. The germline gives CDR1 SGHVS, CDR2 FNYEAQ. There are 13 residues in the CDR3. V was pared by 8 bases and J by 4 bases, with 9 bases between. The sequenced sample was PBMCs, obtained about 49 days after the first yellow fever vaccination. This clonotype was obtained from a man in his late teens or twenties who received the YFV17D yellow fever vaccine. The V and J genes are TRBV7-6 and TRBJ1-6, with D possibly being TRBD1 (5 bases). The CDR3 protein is CASREGYNSPLHF. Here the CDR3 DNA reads TGTGCCAGCCGCGAGGGGTATAATTCACCCCTCCACTTT.